Shown below are 30 T cell receptor beta chains from a single sample sequenced in a study of beta chain features in type 1 diabetes. Expressed TCRB transcripts were sequenced because the entire RNA isolate underwent reverse transcription. Here immunoSEQ multiplex PCR was the method, and the copy in TCRdb shows in-frame clones only, minus some. The table includes 430,000 or so clones, roughly 10% detected once. The sequencing sample was made of naive CD4+ T cells from blood. The receptors were gathered from a young woman in good health.

This clone was detected a few times. Within the sample, other DNA sequences also encode this same CDR3. The J gene is TRBJ1-1, the V gene TRBV9; no clear D. V lost 0 bases and J lost 3, with 9 bases in between. CDR1 and CDR2 from the germline V gene are SGDLS and YYNGEE. The CDR3 sequence is 14 residues long. CDR3 amino acids: CASSVGVLDTEAFF. CDR3 bases: TGTGCCAGCAGCGTAGGCGTTTTGGACACTGAAGCTTTCTTT. Full variable domain (remainder filled in from reference TRBV9 and TRBJ1-1): DSGVTQTPKHLITATGQRVTLRCSPRSGDLSVYWYQQSLDQGLQFLIQYYNGEERAKGNILERFSAQQFPDLHSELNLSSLELGDSALYFCASSVGVLDTEAFFGQGTRLTVV.

This clone was picked up a small number of times. The chain links TRBV7-8 to TRBJ2-7, with 7 bases lining up with TRBD1. This CDR3 comprises 15 residues. J gave up 2 bases and V 4 bases, and 8 bases lay outside the gene matches. The germline V gene has CDR1 SGHVS and CDR2 FQNEAQ. The DNA of the CDR3 is TGTGCCAGCAGCTCCCACCGGGACAGCACCTACGAGCAGTACGTC. The encoded protein is CASSSHRDSTYEQYV.

In its sample, this clone was seen many times. The chain employs TRBV25-1 and TRBJ2-7, with unresolved D. Trimming removed 4 bases at V and 3 bases at J, with 7 bases between. CDR1 and CDR2 (germline): MGHDK, SYGVNS. The CDR3 extends over 12 amino acids. In DNA form, the CDR3 reads TGTGCCAGCAGTGGCGTTGGCTACGAGCAGTACGTC. It is translated as CASSGVGYEQYV.

This clone has more than one count but fewer than ten. The genes are TRBV7-9 and TRBJ2-3, with D perhaps TRBD1 (5 bases). The V gene's germline CDR1 is SEHNR and CDR2 FQNEAQ (reference sequence). V dropped 0 bases and J dropped 1 base, with 17 bases sitting between them. The CDR3 is 18 amino acids. In nucleotides, the CDR3 is TGTGCCAGCAGCTTAGCCTTGTATACGACCAGGGGCACAGATACGCAGTATTTT. Translating gives CASSLALYTTRGTDTQYF.

This clone was detected only a few times. The rearrangement uses TRBV28 and TRBJ1-2; D perhaps matches TRBD1 (6 bases). Germline assignment: CDR1 MDHEN and CDR2 SYDVKM. The germline V and J ends were trimmed by 7 bases and 4 bases, with 19 bases remaining between them. The CDR3 has 15 amino acids. The CDR3 sequence: CASTLGGARRYGYTF. In nucleotides, the CDR3 is TGTGCCAGCACCCTCGGGGGGGCGCGACGCTATGGCTACACCTTC.

This clone was seen a handful of times. The V gene is TRBV15, the J gene TRBJ2-1, with D unresolved. This CDR3 is 14 amino acids long. Germline V lookup: CDR1 LNHNV, CDR2 YYDKDF (reference sequence). Trimming removed 1 base at V and 4 bases at J, with 8 bases between. Here the CDR3 reads CATSRAAVYNEQFF. DNA for the CDR3: TGTGCCACCAGCAGAGCGGCGGTTTACAATGAGCAGTTCTTC. Based on the CDR3 plus reference TRBV15 and TRBJ2-1, the full variable domain is DAMVIQNPRYQVTQFGKPVTLSCSQTLNHNVMYWYQQKSSQAPKLLFHYYDKDFNNEADTPDNFQSRRPNTSFCFLDIRSPGLGDTAMYLCATSRAAVYNEQFFGPGTRLTVL.

A few counts support this clone. The gene calls are TRBV9 and TRBJ1-2, with a weak D call TRBD1 (5 bases). CDR3 size: 13 residues. Trimming shortened V by 1 base and J by 8 bases, and 12 bases separated the two germline ends. Germline V gives CDR1 SGDLS, CDR2 YYNGEE. This CDR3 is CASSVQGPGGYTF. The CDR3 DNA reads as TGTGCCAGCAGCGTACAGGGCCCGGGCGGCTACACCTTC.

The table lists this clone with a few counts. V usage is TRBV7-2 and J usage is TRBJ1-1; D not certain. CDR1 SGHTA and CDR2 FQGNSA come from the germline V gene. This CDR3 spans 13 amino acids. V was cut by 5 bases and J by 4 bases, with 11 bases left in between. The CDR3 DNA reads TGTGCCAGCAGCCCTAACGCCTTCACTGAAGCTTTCTTT. As protein: CASSPNAFTEAFF.

This clone was picked up a small number of times. The rearrangement uses TRBV5-8 and TRBJ1-5; TRBD1 matches 8 bases. The J segment lost 6 bases and the V segment lost 0 bases, leaving 5 bases of the junction unmatched. CDR1 and CDR2 from the germline V gene are SGHTS and YDEGEE. This CDR3 is 15 amino acids long. The CDR3 sequence is CASSLGDRRVQPQHF. In DNA, the CDR3 is TGTGCCAGCAGCTTGGGGGACAGGCGGGTTCAGCCCCAGCATTTT.

This clone was seen more than once but under ten times. The CDR3 sequence is CATDRTSGSYEQYF. The CDR3 DNA reads as TGTGCCACCGACAGAACTAGCGGATCCTACGAGCAGTACTTC. V gene TRBV2 combines with J gene TRBJ2-7; 8 nucleotides line up with TRBD2. Germline CDR1 reads SNHLY; CDR2 reads FYNNEI. With V trimmed by 10 bases and J by 1 base, 9 bases remained unmatched. The CDR3 spans 14 residues.

The chain combines TRBV28 with TRBJ2-5, with 9 bases that match TRBD1. J lost 1 base, V lost 3 bases, and 6 bases had no gene match. Germline CDR1 is MDHEN and CDR2 is SYDVKM. The CDR3 runs 16 residues. The CDR3 protein is CASSFSGTGSQETQYF. CDR3 DNA sequence: TGTGCCAGCAGTTTCTCCGGGACAGGGTCCCAAGAGACCCAGTACTTC. Full variable domain (remainder filled in from reference TRBV28 and TRBJ2-5): DVKVTQSSRYLVKRTGEKVFLECVQDMDHENMFWYRQDPGLGLRLIYFSYDVKMKEKGDIPEGYSVSREKKERFSLILESASTNQTSMYLCASSFSGTGSQETQYFGPGTRLLVL.

The table lists this clone with a few counts. The chain has TRBV6-1 and TRBJ2-3; weak D call: TRBD2 (5 bases). This CDR3 has 15 amino acids. Germline V gene data show CDR1 as MNHNS and CDR2 as SASEGT. Between the trimmed V and J ends, which lost 6 bases and 1 base, there was a span of 14 bases. The CDR3 DNA reads TGTGCCAGCAGGTCCGGACTTGTACGCACAGATACGCAGTATTTT. Translation gives CASRSGLVRTDTQYF.

The chain couples TRBV7-9 to TRBJ2-1; no clear D. The CDR3 length is 19 residues. CDR1 and CDR2 (germline): SEHNR, FQNEAQ (reference sequence). The germline V and J ends were trimmed by 1 base and 0 bases, with 19 bases remaining between them. The CDR3: CASSLGLVGLRSSYNEQFF. CDR3 bases: TGTGCCAGCAGCTTAGGTTTGGTGGGCCTAAGGAGCTCCTACAATGAGCAGTTCTTC.

This clone occurred a few times. V usage is TRBV9 and J usage is TRBJ1-1, with a tentative D call TRBD1 (5 bases). The CDR3 is 14 residues long. Germline V lookup: CDR1 SGDLS, CDR2 YYNGEE. The germline V and J ends were trimmed by 0 bases and 0 bases, with 6 bases remaining between them. CDR3 in DNA: TGTGCCAGCAGCGTAGAGGGGTTGAACACTGAAGCTTTCTTT. Its protein is CASSVEGLNTEAFF. Looking up the rest from reference TRBV9 and TRBJ1-1 gives the full variable domain: DSGVTQTPKHLITATGQRVTLRCSPRSGDLSVYWYQQSLDQGLQFLIQYYNGEERAKGNILERFSAQQFPDLHSELNLSSLELGDSALYFCASSVEGLNTEAFFGQGTRLTVV.

The chain combines TRBV6-5 with TRBJ1-2, with D tentatively TRBD1 (6 bases). The CDR3 totals 15 residues. The germline V gene encodes CDR1 MNHEY and CDR2 SVGAGI. Deletions cut 7 bases from V and 7 bases from J, with 22 bases between. The CDR3 DNA is TGTGCCAGCACGTCCCTAAACAGGGAAGGGGGTGGCTACACCTTC. Translating gives CASTSLNREGGGYTF.

V is TRBV19 and J is TRBJ1-2, with D tentatively TRBD1 (5 bases). V lost 4 bases to trimming and J lost 3 bases, with 9 bases between them. Per the germline V gene, CDR1 is LNHDA and CDR2 is SQIVND (reference sequence). The CDR3 runs to 13 residues. The CDR3 DNA reads as TGTGCCAGTAGTAATCAACAGGACTATGGCTACACCTTC. It specifies CASSNQQDYGYTF.

This clone was observed a few times. This chain uses TRBV14 with TRBJ2-1, with 7 positions matching TRBD2. The trim removed 0 bases at V and 10 bases at J, leaving 9 bases unmatched. CDR1 is SGHDN and CDR2 is FVKESK in the germline V gene. CDR3 length equals 15 residues. The DNA for the CDR3 is TGTGCCAGCAGCCAAGATATGGTAGCCGGGGGGGAGCAGTTCTTC. This gives the protein CASSQDMVAGGEQFF.

The chain employs TRBV7-2 and TRBJ2-1; 14 bases agree with TRBD2. In germline, CDR1 is SGHTA, CDR2 FQGNSA. The CDR3 contains 15 residues. V dropped 5 bases and J dropped 9; count of bases not matched to a gene: 6. CDR3 bases: TGTGCCAGCAGCCCAAGACTAGCGGGAGGGGCTGAGCAGTTCTTC. Translated: CASSPRLAGGAEQFF.

A note on this clone: This sequence may be a read error, since a much larger clone differs from it by one base. The same CDR3 also results from other DNA sequences found in this sample. The chain has TRBV7-9 and TRBJ2-3, with unresolved D. CDR1 is SEHNR and CDR2 is FQNEAQ in the germline V gene (reference sequence). V gave up 0 bases and J gave up 6 bases, with 1 base separating them. This CDR3 region has 11 residues. In nucleotides, the CDR3 is TGTGCCAGCAGCTTAGCCGATACGCAGTATTTT. Its protein product is CASSLADTQYF.

The V and J genes are TRBV4-3 and TRBJ2-6; no definite D call. V lost 0 bases to trimming and J lost 4 bases, with 13 bases between them. The CDR3 extends over 17 amino acids. Germline values: CDR1 LGHNA, CDR2 YSLEER. The CDR3 bases are TGCGCCAGCAGCCAAGATTTCGTCAGTCTGGGGGCCAACGTCCTGACTTTC. This translates into CASSQDFVSLGANVLTF.

This clone appeared a few times. The chain carries TRBV7-9 and TRBJ2-3; D might be TRBD1 or TRBD2, each matching 5 bases. The CDR3 is 15 amino acids. The germline CDR1 and CDR2 sequences are SEHNR and FQNEAQ (reference sequence). The ends were cut back, 1 base at V and 6 bases at J, with 14 bases in the middle. CDR3 nucleotides: TGTGCCAGCAGCTTAGAGGCTGGGACGGCCGATACGCAGTATTTT. Translation: CASSLEAGTADTQYF.

V usage is TRBV30 and J usage is TRBJ2-5, with no clear D. CDR1 and CDR2 (germline): GTSNPN, SVGIG (reference sequence). The CDR3 spans 13 residues. V was pared by 4 bases and J by 6 bases, with 15 bases between. The CDR3 region is CAWTGSGGQTQYF. The CDR3 coding sequence is TGTGCCTGGACGGGTTCTGGTGGCCAGACCCAGTACTTC.

This chain links TRBV2 with TRBJ1-6; D is perhaps TRBD1 (6 bases). V was pared by 8 bases and J by 4 bases, with 9 bases between. Germline V gives CDR1 SNHLY, CDR2 FYNNEI. CDR3 size: 13 residues. The CDR3 DNA is TGTGCCAGCCAGGGGCGGTATAATTCACCCCTCCACTTT. Its protein product is CASQGRYNSPLHF.

This clone was detected only a few times. The J gene is TRBJ2-1, the V gene TRBV30; D possibly corresponds to TRBD2 (6 bases). V dropped 2 bases and J dropped 4 bases, with 12 bases sitting between them. The CDR3 has 14 residues. Germline V gene lookup returns CDR1 GTSNPN and CDR2 SVGIG (reference sequence). CDR3 coding DNA: TGTGCCTGGAGTCTACTAGCAGCTTACAATGAGCAGTTCTTC. It translates to CAWSLLAAYNEQFF. Based on the CDR3 plus reference TRBV30 and TRBJ2-1, the full variable domain is SQTIHQWPATLVQPVGSPLSLECTVEGTSNPNLYWYRQAAGRGLQLLFYSVGIGQISSEVPQNLSASRPQDRQFILSSKKLLLSDSGFYLCAWSLLAAYNEQFFGPGTRLTVL.

This chain joins TRBV11-3 and TRBJ2-3, with TRBD2 matching 13 bases. The germline CDR1 and CDR2 sequences are SGHNT and YENEEA. This CDR3 comprises 14 residues. V gave up 3 bases and J gave up 11 bases; unmatched junction bases: 5. CDR3: CASSLGLAGKGQYF. Written as DNA, the CDR3 is TGTGCCAGCAGCTTGGGACTAGCGGGAAAGGGGCAGTATTTT.

This clone was recorded a few times. This chain joins TRBV19 and TRBJ2-1; D unresolved. The ends were cut back, 9 bases at V and 3 bases at J, with 15 bases in the middle. This CDR3 is built from 14 residues. The germline V gene has CDR1 LNHDA and CDR2 SQIVND (reference sequence). CDR3 residues: CASARTRSYNEQFF. CDR3 DNA: TGTGCCAGCGCCAGGACCAGGAGCTACAATGAGCAGTTCTTC.

Only a few counts were recorded for this clone. The chain recombines TRBV6-5 with TRBJ2-7; 10 bases are shared with TRBD1. V gave up 11 bases and J gave up 7 bases; unmatched junction bases: 14. In germline, CDR1 is MNHEY, CDR2 SVGAGI. The CDR3 loop spans 14 amino acids. CDR3: CASQSGTGVGEQYF. DNA for the CDR3: TGTGCCTCTCAAAGCGGGACAGGGGTAGGTGAGCAGTACTTC.

This clone was counted a few times. The chain recombines TRBV7-2 with TRBJ2-5; D is perhaps TRBD1 (6 bases). The germline V and J ends were trimmed by 5 bases and 5 bases, with 15 bases remaining between them. Germline V CDR1 and CDR2: SGHTA, FQGNSA. This CDR3 has 14 amino acids. CDR3 amino acids: CASSAQGAVETQYF. The CDR3 DNA reads TGTGCCAGCAGCGCACAGGGTGCGGTCGAGACCCAGTACTTC.

The V gene is TRBV5-1, the J gene TRBJ2-3; 8 bases fit TRBD1. CDR3 length: 15 residues. Per germline, CDR1 SGHRS and CDR2 YFSETQ. V dropped 4 bases and J dropped 2; count of bases not matched to a gene: 6. CDR3 coding DNA: TGCGCCAGCAGCCAAGACAGGGGCGACACAGATACGCAGTATTTT. This encodes CASSQDRGDTDTQYF.

The chain employs TRBV30 and TRBJ2-3; D is ambiguous. The V end lost 1 base, the J end lost 7 bases, and 6 bases lay between the germline ends. The CDR3 has 11 amino acids. CDR1 is GTSNPN, CDR2 SVGIG, per germline (reference sequence). CDR3 region: CAWSGGYTQYF. The DNA of the CDR3 is TGTGCCTGGAGTGGCGGATATACGCAGTATTTT.